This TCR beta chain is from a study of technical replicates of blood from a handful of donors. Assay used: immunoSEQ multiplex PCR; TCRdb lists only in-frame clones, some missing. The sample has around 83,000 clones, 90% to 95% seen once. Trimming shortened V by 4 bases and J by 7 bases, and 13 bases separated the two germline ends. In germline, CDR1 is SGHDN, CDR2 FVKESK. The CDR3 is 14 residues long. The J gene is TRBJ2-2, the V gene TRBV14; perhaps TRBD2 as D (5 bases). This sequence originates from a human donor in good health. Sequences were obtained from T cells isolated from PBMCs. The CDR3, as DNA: TGTGCCAGCAGCCCCATCTTCGGGGACGGGGAGCTGTTTTTT. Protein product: CASSPIFGDGELFF.